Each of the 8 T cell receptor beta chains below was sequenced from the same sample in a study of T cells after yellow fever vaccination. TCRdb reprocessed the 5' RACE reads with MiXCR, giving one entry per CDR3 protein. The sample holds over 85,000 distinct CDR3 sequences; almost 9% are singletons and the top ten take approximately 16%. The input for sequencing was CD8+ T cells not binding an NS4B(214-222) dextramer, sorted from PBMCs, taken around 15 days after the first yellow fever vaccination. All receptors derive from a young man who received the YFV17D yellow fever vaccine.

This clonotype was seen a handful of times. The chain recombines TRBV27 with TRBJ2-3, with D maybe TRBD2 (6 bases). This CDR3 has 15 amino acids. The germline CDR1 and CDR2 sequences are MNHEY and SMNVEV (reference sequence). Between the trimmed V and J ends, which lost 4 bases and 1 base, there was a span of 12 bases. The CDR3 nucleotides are TGTGCCAGCAGTTGGGGGGTGGGGGGCACAGATACGCAGTATTTT. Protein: CASSWGVGGTDTQYF.

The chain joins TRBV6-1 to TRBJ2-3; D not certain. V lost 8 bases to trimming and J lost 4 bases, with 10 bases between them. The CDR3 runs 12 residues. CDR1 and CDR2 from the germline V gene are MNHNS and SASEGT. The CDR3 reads CASRILPDTQYF. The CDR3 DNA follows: TGTGCCAGCCGTATCCTCCCAGATACGCAGTATTTT.

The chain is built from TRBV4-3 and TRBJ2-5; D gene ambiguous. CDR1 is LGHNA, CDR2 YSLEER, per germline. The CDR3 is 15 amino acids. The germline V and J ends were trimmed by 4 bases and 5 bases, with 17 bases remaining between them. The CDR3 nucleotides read TGCGCCAGCAGCCCCTCTATCCTGGGTGAGGAGACCCAGTACTTC. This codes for CASSPSILGEETQYF.

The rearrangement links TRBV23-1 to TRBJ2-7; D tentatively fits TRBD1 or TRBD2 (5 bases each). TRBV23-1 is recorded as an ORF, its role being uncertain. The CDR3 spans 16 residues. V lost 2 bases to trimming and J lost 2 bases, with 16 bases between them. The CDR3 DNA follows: TGCGCCAGCAGTCAAGCTGTGAGACGGGGCCCCTACGAGCAGTACGTC. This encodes CASSQAVRRGPYEQYV.

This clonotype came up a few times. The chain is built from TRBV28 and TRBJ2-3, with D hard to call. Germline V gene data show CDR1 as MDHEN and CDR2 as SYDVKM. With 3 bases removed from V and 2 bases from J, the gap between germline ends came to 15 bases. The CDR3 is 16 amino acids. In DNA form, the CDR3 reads TGTGCCAGCAGTTTCGGGTTGGGCAGTAACACAGATACGCAGTATTTT. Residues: CASSFGLGSNTDTQYF. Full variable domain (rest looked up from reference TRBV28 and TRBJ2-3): DVKVTQSSRYLVKRTGEKVFLECVQDMDHENMFWYRQDPGLGLRLIYFSYDVKMKEKGDIPEGYSVSREKKERFSLILESASTNQTSMYLCASSFGLGSNTDTQYFGPGTRLTVL.

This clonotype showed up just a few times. CDR3 loop: CASSYSEQSNEQYV. Written as DNA, the CDR3 is TGTGCCAGCAGTTACTCGGAGCAGTCGAACGAGCAGTACGTC. The chain has TRBV6-5 and TRBJ2-7, with D unresolved. The germline V gene encodes CDR1 MNHEY and CDR2 SVGAGI. The germline V and J ends were trimmed by 0 bases and 5 bases, with 11 bases remaining between them. This CDR3 has 14 amino acids.

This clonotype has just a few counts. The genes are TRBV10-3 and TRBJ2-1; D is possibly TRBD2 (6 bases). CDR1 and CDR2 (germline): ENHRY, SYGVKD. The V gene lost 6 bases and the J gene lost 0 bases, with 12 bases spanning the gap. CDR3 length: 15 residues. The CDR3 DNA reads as TGTGCCATCAGAGAGGACGGGAGCTCCTACAATGAGCAGTTCTTC. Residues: CAIREDGSSYNEQFF.

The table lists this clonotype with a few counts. CDR3 nucleotide sequence: TGTGCCAGCAGCCGGGAGGGTATCGGGGTCTCTAGCACAGATACGCAGTATTTT. Protein product: CASSREGIGVSSTDTQYF. The chain links TRBV4-2 to TRBJ2-3; 7 bases are a match to TRBD2. V dropped 4 bases and J dropped 0; count of bases not matched to a gene: 13. There are 18 residues in the CDR3. The V gene's germline CDR1 is LGHNA and CDR2 YNFKEQ.